This T cell receptor beta chain emerged from a study of blood T cell repertoires in COVID-19 (dated by TCRdb to 2018 to 2021). With regard to the full study: Samples covering the acute and convalescent phases of COVID-19 were provided by collaborators in the United States, Italy and Spain. Samples were obtained from the ongoing ImmuneRACE study (first 160 participants) and from over 1,000 subjects provided by 6 global collaborators. A de-identified subject ID, COVID-19 status, age in years and sex were almost always included in the sample metadata. Where available, HLA class I and class II types were taken from metadata supplied by the sample provider and were not determined by assay-based typing. Deeply sampled blood TCRbeta repertoires from subjects exposed to, actively infected with, or recovered from COVID-19 were included in the dataset. The prospective study material was composed of cDNA or gDNA derived from T cells, B-cell-depleted T cells, or PBMCs. The repertoires were made available in a free public database intended to serve as a resource for research on the immune response to SARS-CoV-2. Study-wide conclusions, independent of this receptor: How much clinical and demographic metadata was included differed by source and by participant, and the metadata was provided uncurated.

As encoded in the germline V gene (reference sequence), CDR1 is LNHDA while CDR2 is SQIVND. The V and J ends are trimmed by 3 bases and 1 base, leaving 9 bases between them. Reading from cysteine to phenylalanine, the CDR3 counts 15 amino acids. The sequence is cut down to CDR3 DNA, 45 bases in frame from base 1. The immunoSEQ Assay, a bias-controlled multiplex PCR, was used to amplify TCRbeta CDR3 regions from genomic DNA. On the authors' methods: The number of nucleated cells in each sample was estimated by amplification of reference gene primers within the assay. Sequence reads were collapsed and filtered to measure the absolute abundance of every unique TCRbeta CDR3 rearrangement. Productive Simpson clonality was computed per sample as the square root of Simpson's diversity index over productive rearrangements. Held by TCRdb, this immuneACCESS table contains in-frame sequences only and omits some clones. Under half of the omission traces to an unresolved V gene where checked; the cause of the rest is unknown. For V, J and clone size, that table is used; D and trimming come from the DNA. The sample has about 180,000 clones on record, more than 70% of them singletons. The ten largest account for roughly 18% of the sample.

A remark on this clone: The antigen it recognizes is unknown. No base quality information exists; no much larger clone differs at one position.

In Seattle, one collaborating source enrolled patients while the infection was active and tracked those patients longitudinally over the course of disease. Each collaborating institution followed its own protocols to collect whole blood in K2EDTA tubes. For TCRbeta analysis, collaborators shipped samples in one of three forms: frozen whole blood, isolated PBMCs, or DNA extracted from either of those sample types. This TCR was recovered from a person aged 65 to 79 with COVID-19, enrolled during active disease. The sequencing sample was made of peripheral blood. This sequence uses TRBV19 and TRBJ2-2; the D segment could be TRBD1, given 6 matching bases. The encoded CDR3 is CASSIKTGNTGELFF. The sequenced DNA: TGTGCCAGTAGTATTAAGACAGGGAACACCGGGGAGCTGTTTTTT.